The 2 T cell receptor beta chains listed next were all sequenced from one sample in a study of T cells in narcolepsy. TCRdb's table, derived via immunoSEQ multiplex PCR, lists solely in-frame clones and lacks some. This sample carries just over 20,000 clones, roughly four fifths of them seen once, and the ten largest clones take more than 1.5%. The sample taken for sequencing was memory (CD45RA-) CD4+ T cells from blood. These receptors were collected from a human donor in good health.

Only a few counts were recorded for this clone. V and J are TRBV7-2 and TRBJ1-2, with D maybe TRBD1 (6 bases). Germline CDR1 and CDR2: SGHTA and FQGNSA. The CDR3 consists of 17 residues. V was pared by 1 base and J by 0 bases, with 15 bases between. For the CDR3, the DNA is TGTGCCAGCAGCTTAGAACCGGCGACAGGAGCTAACTATGGCTACACCTTC. Its translation: CASSLEPATGANYGYTF.

The chain couples TRBV4-3 to TRBJ1-4; D is perhaps TRBD1 (6 bases). Germline values: CDR1 LGHNA, CDR2 YSLEER. The CDR3 totals 15 residues. Trimming removed 0 bases at V and 7 bases at J, with 12 bases between. Here the CDR3 reads CASSQDSGASEKLFF. CDR3 DNA: TGCGCCAGCAGCCAAGATTCGGGGGCTAGTGAAAAACTGTTTTTT.